The 32 T cell receptor beta chains reported below all come from one sample, sequenced in a study of T cells in Graves' hyperthyroidism and ophthalmopathy. Amplified TCR beta CDR3 regions came from RNA transcripts. HTBI primers were employed in a first-round RT-PCR of the TCR CDR3. Via MiXCR, TCRdb re-called the multiplex PCR reads, giving one row per CDR3 protein. The sample lists more than 550,000 distinct CDR3 sequences; approximately 19% were seen once. The sample consisted of blood. The receptors were gathered from a woman aged 45-65 years with Graves' hyperthyroidism that later progressed to Graves' ophthalmopathy.

This clonotype was seen at least ten times. This sequence joins TRBV28 and TRBJ1-1, with a possible D match to TRBD1 (6 bases). V shed 7 bases and J shed 3 bases, with 24 bases lying between them. The CDR3 extends over 17 amino acids. The V gene's germline CDR1 is MDHEN and CDR2 SYDVKM. The DNA for the CDR3 is TGTGCCAGCAACGCACAGGGAATCGGCCCATACGACACTGAAGCTTTCTTT. This gives the protein CASNAQGIGPYDTEAFF.

The rearrangement uses TRBV27 and TRBJ1-4; D might be TRBD1 (5 bases). V was trimmed by 2 bases and J by 6 bases, leaving 16 bases between them. The CDR3 is 16 residues long. The germline V gene encodes CDR1 MNHEY and CDR2 SMNVEV (reference sequence). CDR3 sequence reads: CASSLTGRDGHEKLFF. CDR3 DNA: TGTGCCAGCAGTTTAACTGGCAGGGATGGACATGAAAAACTGTTTTTT.

A note on this clonotype: A much more abundant neighbour one base away suggests this may be a read error. The V gene is TRBV11-2, the J gene TRBJ2-1; 8 nucleotides agree with TRBD2. V lost 4 bases and J lost 2; bases outside the gene matches: 7. Germline V CDR1 and CDR2: SGHAT, FQNNGV. This CDR3 spans 16 amino acids. CDR3 DNA sequence: TGTGCCAGCAGCTGGGTTAGCGGGGAGCCCTACAATGAGCAGTTCTTC. Translating it yields CASSWVSGEPYNEQFF.

This clonotype was detected ten times or more. V is TRBV3-1 and J is TRBJ1-4; D uncertain. Looked up from germline, CDR1 is LGHDT and CDR2 is YNNKEL (reference sequence). The CDR3 consists of 13 residues. V was clipped by 2 bases and J by 4 bases, with 5 bases between them. The CDR3 DNA follows: TGTGCCAGCAGCCAACGGGTTAATGAAAAACTGTTTTTT. It specifies CASSQRVNEKLFF.

This clonotype was seen a few times. This chain connects TRBV7-9 to TRBJ1-4; tentative D call: TRBD1 (6 bases). The CDR3 covers 14 residues. V lost 5 bases, J lost 7 bases, and 14 bases lay in between. Germline values: CDR1 SEHNR, CDR2 FQNEAQ (reference sequence). CDR3 DNA: TGTGCCAGCAGCGGGAGACAGGCGATTGAAAAACTGTTTTTT. Protein: CASSGRQAIEKLFF.

This clonotype was recorded only once. The gene calls are TRBV6-5 and TRBJ1-5, with a tentative D call TRBD1 (5 bases). From germline, CDR1 is MNHEY and CDR2 SVGAGI. CDR3 length equals 15 residues. V lost 6 bases and J 0 bases, leaving 12 bases between the germline ends. This CDR3 reads CASRLQVYSNQPQHF. The CDR3 DNA sequence: TGTGCCAGCAGGTTACAGGTTTATAGCAATCAGCCCCAGCATTTT.

This clonotype has more than one count but fewer than ten. J is TRBJ1-2 and V is TRBV7-9; 9 bases are a match to TRBD1. V trimming: 5 bases; J trimming: 1 base; junction bases outside the gene matches: 8. Germline loops: CDR1 SEHNR, CDR2 FQNEAQ (reference sequence). This CDR3 comprises 16 residues. The CDR3 DNA reads as TGTGCCAGCAGCCAAGATACAGGGGGCAATAACTATGGCTACACCTTC. It yields the protein CASSQDTGGNNYGYTF.

This clonotype was recorded a few times. This chain links TRBV6-1 with TRBJ1-2, with a weak D call TRBD1 (6 bases). This CDR3 spans 15 amino acids. Germline V gene sequence: CDR1 MNHNS, CDR2 SASEGT. V was shortened by 1 base and J by 4 bases, with 13 bases between the two germline ends. Written as DNA, the CDR3 is TGTGCCAGCAGTGAAGACGACGCACAGGGCTATGGCTACACCTTC. The encoded protein is CASSEDDAQGYGYTF.

The V call is TRBV12-3 or TRBV12-4, the J call TRBJ1-4, with D perhaps matching TRBD1 (6 bases). This CDR3 contains 13 residues. V dropped 6 bases and J dropped 6 bases, with 11 bases sitting between them. The CDR3 sequence: CASSRTADEKLFF. The CDR3 DNA follows: TGTGCCAGCAGCCGGACAGCCGATGAAAAACTGTTTTTT.

In this sample, this clonotype turned up many times. The chain is built from TRBV27 and TRBJ2-3, with TRBD2 matching over 9 bases. The CDR3 covers 19 residues. Germline V gene lookup returns CDR1 MNHEY and CDR2 SMNVEV (reference sequence). V was pared by 2 bases and J by 0 bases, with 12 bases of the junction left unmatched. The CDR3 region is CASSLVFLAGRRSTDTQYF. The CDR3 DNA sequence: TGTGCCAGCAGTTTAGTTTTCCTAGCGGGGCGCAGAAGCACAGATACGCAGTATTTT.

This clonotype was observed a few times. The chain joins TRBV5-1 to TRBJ2-5; 12 bases line up with TRBD1. CDR3 size: 17 residues. The V gene end was trimmed by 2 bases and the J gene end by 5 bases; junction bases not matched to a gene: 10. Germline values: CDR1 SGHRS, CDR2 YFSETQ. The CDR3 sequence: CASSFAGQGARRETQYF. The CDR3 DNA follows: TGCGCCAGCAGCTTCGCGGGACAGGGGGCGCGCCGGGAGACCCAGTACTTC.

The chain is built from TRBV6-5 and TRBJ1-6; tentatively, D is TRBD1 (5 bases). CDR3 length: 13 residues. Per the germline V gene, CDR1 is MNHEY and CDR2 is SVGAGI. Trimming cost V 8 bases and J 3 bases, with 8 bases left between them. The CDR3, as DNA: TGTGCCAGCGGAGGGGTCTATAATTCACCCCTCCACTTT. This translates into CASGGVYNSPLHF.

This clonotype occurred many times. The gene calls are TRBV2 and TRBJ1-3; 7 positions agree with TRBD1. With 7 bases clipped from V and 2 bases from J, the junction kept 8 bases outside the gene matches. CDR1 is SNHLY, CDR2 FYNNEI, per germline. CDR3 length: 15 amino acids. DNA of the CDR3: TGTGCCAGCAAACTACAGGGGCCGCCTGGAAACACCATATATTTT. Amino acids: CASKLQGPPGNTIYF.

The V and J genes are TRBV7-2 and TRBJ2-6; the match to TRBD1 covers 9 bases. The germline V gene encodes CDR1 SGHTA and CDR2 FQGNSA. The junction had 5 bases not matched to a gene; V was cut back by 5 bases and J by 3 bases. The CDR3 has 16 residues. This CDR3 reads CASSPRQGDGANVLTF. The CDR3 nucleotides read TGTGCCAGCAGCCCGAGACAGGGGGATGGGGCCAACGTCCTGACTTTC.

This clonotype was counted only a few times. The chain is built from TRBV20-1 and TRBJ1-2; a weak D match, TRBD1 (5 bases). The CDR3 has 15 residues. Germline values: CDR1 DFQATT, CDR2 SNEGSKA (reference sequence). CDR3 residues: CSLSGGNGGRDGYTF. DNA for the CDR3: TGCAGCCTTTCTGGAGGGAACGGGGGAAGGGATGGCTACACCTTC.

This clonotype was found once. The chain links TRBV19 to TRBJ1-3; D is uncertain. Trimming took 10 bases from V and 0 from J, leaving 13 bases between them. CDR1 and CDR2 (germline): LNHDA, SQIVND (reference sequence). CDR3 length: 14 residues. The CDR3 loop is CATTDTDSGNTIYF. As DNA, the CDR3 is TGTGCCACCACGGATACAGACTCTGGAAACACCATATATTTT.

In the case of this clonotype: This likely comes from a read error, as the CDR3 has no conserved phenylalanine or tryptophan at its end. This chain uses TRBV20-1 with TRBJ2-1; perhaps TRBD2 as D (5 bases). There are 15 residues in the CDR3. Germline V gene lookup returns CDR1 DFQATT and CDR2 SNEGSKA (reference sequence). Trimming removed 3 bases from V and 3 bases from J, with 15 bases in between. The CDR3 region has the DNA TGCAGTGCTAGGGCGGCTTCGGAGGACTACAATGAGCAGTTCCTC. It specifies CSARAASEDYNEQFL.

With respect to this clonotype: Being one base from a much bigger clone, this may be a read error. The rearrangement uses TRBV2 and TRBJ2-1, with 12 bases fitting TRBD2. CDR1 and CDR2 (germline): SNHLY, FYNNEI. The CDR3 sequence is 17 residues long. The V segment lost 4 bases and the J segment 4 bases; nucleotides outside the gene matches: 8. The CDR3 coding sequence is TGTGCCAGCAGTGCTTTGGCTAGCGGGGGGGCTTACAATGAGCAGTTCTTC. This sequence encodes CASSALASGGAYNEQFF.

Note on this clonotype: Lacking the conserved final phenylalanine or tryptophan, this CDR3 likely reflects a read error. The chain links TRBV10-3 to TRBJ2-7; 15 bases match TRBD2. CDR1 and CDR2 from the germline V gene are ENHRY and SYGVKD. The CDR3 contains 16 residues. The junction had 8 bases not matched to a gene; V was cut back by 10 bases and J by 1 base. Here the CDR3 DNA reads TGTGCCACGGGGACTAGCGGGGGGCCGCTATCCTACGAGCAGTACCTC. As protein: CATGTSGGPLSYEQYL.

This clonotype was seen more than once but under ten times. The chain couples TRBV11-3 to TRBJ2-7; D unresolved. CDR1 and CDR2 from the germline V gene are SGHNT and YENEEA. The CDR3 totals 12 residues. The V end lost 6 bases, the J end lost 6 bases, and 12 bases lay between the germline ends. The CDR3 protein is CASSLTPGEQYF. The CDR3 region has the DNA TGTGCCAGCAGTTTGACTCCCGGCGAGCAGTACTTC.

The V and J genes are TRBV19 and TRBJ2-7, with a weak D call TRBD1 (7 bases). The germline CDR1 and CDR2 sequences are LNHDA and SQIVND (reference sequence). This CDR3 has 15 amino acids. Trimming left V 4 bases short and J 5 bases short, with 18 bases between. CDR3 region: CASSKNAPRGDEQYF. In DNA form, the CDR3 reads TGTGCCAGTAGTAAAAACGCTCCCAGGGGGGACGAGCAGTACTTC.

The gene calls are TRBV3-1 and TRBJ2-1; D perhaps matches TRBD2 (6 bases). V lost 3 bases, J lost 9 bases, and 12 bases lay in between. Per the germline V gene, CDR1 is LGHDT and CDR2 is YNNKEL (reference sequence). The CDR3 spans 13 residues. CDR3 sequence: CASSHRREFEQFF. DNA of the CDR3: TGTGCCAGCAGCCACCGCCGGGAGTTTGAGCAGTTCTTC.

This clonotype was counted at least ten times. This chain uses TRBV20-1 with TRBJ2-1; 11 positions agree with TRBD2. The CDR3 loop spans 12 amino acids. CDR1 DFQATT and CDR2 SNEGSKA come from the germline V gene (reference sequence). The CDR3 protein is CSLTSGVNEQFF. The CDR3 DNA reads as TGCAGCTTGACTAGCGGGGTGAATGAGCAGTTCTTC.

The chain recombines TRBV5-1 with TRBJ2-1; no reliable D call. Germline V gene sequence: CDR1 SGHRS, CDR2 YFSETQ. V lost 0 bases and J lost 0, with 10 bases in between. The CDR3 spans 16 residues. In DNA form, the CDR3 reads TGCGCCAGCAGCTTGGTGGGGAAAGGCTCCTACAATGAGCAGTTCTTC. This encodes CASSLVGKGSYNEQFF.

This clonotype was observed at least ten times. The chain combines TRBV12-3 or TRBV12-4 with TRBJ2-3; D assignment may be TRBD1 or TRBD2 (5 bases each). CDR3 length: 15 amino acids. The V end was cut by 10 bases, the J end by 1 base, with 18 bases between. CDR3 sequence reads: CATAQGRGGTDTQYF. CDR3 in DNA: TGTGCCACCGCCCAGGGACGGGGTGGCACAGATACGCAGTATTTT.

In its sample, this clonotype was seen once. The rearrangement joins TRBV6-1 to TRBJ2-2; the D is unclear. Trimming pared 6 bases from V and 1 base from J, leaving 12 bases between. This CDR3 contains 15 residues. Per germline, CDR1 MNHNS and CDR2 SASEGT. CDR3 bases: TGTGCCAGCAGCTCACGATGGGGGAACACCGGGGAGCTGTTTTTT. Translated: CASSSRWGNTGELFF.

This clonotype was counted between two and nine times. This chain links TRBV6-5 with TRBJ1-1, with TRBD1 identical over 7 bases. V shed 2 bases, J shed 5 bases, and the junction held 5 bases outside the gene matches. The CDR3 sequence is 14 residues long. The germline CDR1 and CDR2 sequences are MNHEY and SVGAGI. The DNA for the CDR3 is TGTGCCAGCAGTTACGACAGGGTGAGGACTGAAGCTTTCTTT. It specifies CASSYDRVRTEAFF.

This rearrangement joins TRBV5-1 to TRBJ2-1; 9 bases line up with TRBD1. Per germline, CDR1 SGHRS and CDR2 YFSETQ. The CDR3 is 15 amino acids. After removal of 2 bases from V and 7 bases from J, the junction contained 7 bases not matched to a gene. The CDR3 DNA is TGCGCCAGCAGCTTCGGGACAGGGTATAGGAATGAGCAGTTCTTC. It is translated as CASSFGTGYRNEQFF.

This clonotype was recorded many times. The V gene is TRBV5-1, the J gene TRBJ2-3; D gene ambiguous. Germline loops: CDR1 SGHRS, CDR2 YFSETQ. This CDR3 spans 14 amino acids. Trimming removed 2 bases at V and 3 bases at J, with 10 bases between. The CDR3 DNA follows: TGCGCCAGCAGCTTTGTCCAGGCGACAGATACGCAGTATTTT. As protein: CASSFVQATDTQYF.

This clonotype appeared many times. This chain links TRBV7-9 with TRBJ1-2, with D uncertain. The CDR3 spans 12 residues. CDR1 SEHNR and CDR2 FQNEAQ come from the germline V gene (reference sequence). Trimming removed 1 base from V and 4 bases from J, with 4 bases in between. Here the CDR3 reads CASSLEIYGYTF. In nucleotides, the CDR3 is TGTGCCAGCAGCTTAGAAATCTATGGCTACACCTTC.

This clonotype was detected many times. This chain uses TRBV20-1 with TRBJ2-5; maybe TRBD1 (5 bases). Germline loops: CDR1 DFQATT, CDR2 SNEGSKA (reference sequence). V was clipped by 0 bases and J by 5 bases, with 13 bases between them. The CDR3 has 14 amino acids. CDR3 residues: CSARDPLQVETQYF. The CDR3 coding sequence is TGCAGTGCTAGAGACCCTCTACAGGTGGAGACCCAGTACTTC.

Ten or more counts support this clonotype. This chain joins TRBV5-1 and TRBJ1-6; D remains unclear. The CDR3 spans 16 residues. In germline, CDR1 is SGHRS, CDR2 YFSETQ. Trimming took off 5 bases at V and 8 bases at J, with 20 bases between the two ends. As DNA, the CDR3 is TGCGCCAGCAGTTCCGCCTACGGGGTATCGGATTCACCCCTCCACTTT. Its protein product is CASSSAYGVSDSPLHF.